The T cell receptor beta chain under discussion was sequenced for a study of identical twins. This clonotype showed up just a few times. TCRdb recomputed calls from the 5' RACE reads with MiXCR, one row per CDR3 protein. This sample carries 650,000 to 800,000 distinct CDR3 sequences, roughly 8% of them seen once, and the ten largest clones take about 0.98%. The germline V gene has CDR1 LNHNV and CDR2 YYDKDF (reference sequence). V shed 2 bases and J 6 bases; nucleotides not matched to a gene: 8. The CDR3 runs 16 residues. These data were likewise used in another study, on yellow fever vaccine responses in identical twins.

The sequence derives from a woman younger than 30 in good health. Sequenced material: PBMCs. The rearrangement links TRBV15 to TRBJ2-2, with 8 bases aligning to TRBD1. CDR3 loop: CATSRLMTGEAGELFF. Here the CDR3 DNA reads TGTGCCACCAGCAGATTGATGACAGGGGAAGCCGGGGAGCTGTTTTTT.